The 20 T cell receptor beta chains below come from one sample, sequenced in a study of blood T cell repertoires in COVID-19. Measured with immunoSEQ multiplex PCR; TCRdb has only the in-frame clones, and not every one. The table has about 220,000 clones, 83% seen once. The material sequenced was PBMCs or T cells enriched from blood (not recorded which). These receptors all come from a woman aged 45-65 years who had been exposed to COVID-19.

The chain is built from TRBV28 and TRBJ2-1; D perhaps matches TRBD2 (6 bases). V lost 3 bases and J 0 bases, leaving 12 bases between the germline ends. The germline CDR1 and CDR2 sequences are MDHEN and SYDVKM. CDR3 length: 16 residues. The CDR3 is CASSFGGSSSYNEQFF. CDR3 DNA sequence: TGTGCCAGCAGTTTCGGGGGTTCTAGCTCCTACAATGAGCAGTTCTTC. Full variable domain (outside the CDR3, taken from reference TRBV28 and TRBJ2-1): DVKVTQSSRYLVKRTGEKVFLECVQDMDHENMFWYRQDPGLGLRLIYFSYDVKMKEKGDIPEGYSVSREKKERFSLILESASTNQTSMYLCASSFGGSSSYNEQFFGPGTRLTVL.

The chain combines TRBV18 with TRBJ1-4; TRBD1 agrees at 9 bases. The V and J ends lost 3 bases and 7 bases, in that order; junction bases with no gene match: 6. The CDR3 covers 15 residues. Germline CDR1 and CDR2: KGHSH and LQKENI. The CDR3 region has the DNA TGTGCCAGCTCACCCAACAGGGGGCAAGGTGAAAAACTGTTTTTT. It specifies CASSPNRGQGEKLFF.

The V call is TRBV5-1, the J call TRBJ1-6; 9 nucleotides match TRBD1. The V gene end was trimmed by 2 bases and the J gene end by 6 bases; junction bases not matched to a gene: 6. The CDR3 spans 16 residues. Germline CDR1 is SGHRS and CDR2 is YFSETQ. The CDR3 sequence is CASSLTGGGGNSPLHF. CDR3 DNA sequence: TGCGCCAGCAGCTTAACAGGGGGCGGTGGTAATTCACCCCTCCACTTT.

The rearrangement joins TRBV27 to TRBJ1-4; 10 nucleotides match TRBD1. The CDR3 runs to 20 residues. V was pared by 5 bases and J by 3 bases, with 18 bases of the junction left unmatched. From germline, CDR1 is MNHEY and CDR2 SMNVEV (reference sequence). Here the CDR3 reads CASSITSGTGVVAANEKLFF. CDR3 DNA sequence: TGTGCCAGCAGTATCACCTCCGGGACAGGGGTGGTTGCTGCTAATGAAAAACTGTTTTTT.

The gene calls are TRBV27 and TRBJ2-1, with 12 bases aligning to TRBD2. Per the germline V gene, CDR1 is MNHEY and CDR2 is SMNVEV (reference sequence). Trimming cost V 5 bases and J 6 bases; bases outside gene matches: 8. The CDR3 runs 16 residues. CDR3 DNA: TGTGCCAGCAGTCCCCTAGCGGGGGGGCCAGGCAATGAGCAGTTCTTC. As protein: CASSPLAGGPGNEQFF.

This rearrangement joins TRBV5-4 to TRBJ1-6, with 9 bases matching TRBD1. Germline V CDR1 and CDR2: SGHNT, YYREEE (reference sequence). There are 17 residues in the CDR3. The V segment lost 2 bases and the J segment 3 bases; nucleotides outside the gene matches: 6. The CDR3 DNA sequence: TGTGCCAGCAGCTTTCCTCTGACAGGGGGCTATAATTCACCCCTCCACTTT. The encoded protein is CASSFPLTGGYNSPLHF.

This clone appeared a single time. The V gene is TRBV5-8, the J gene TRBJ2-3, with TRBD2 matching 8 bases. CDR1 is SGHTS and CDR2 is YDEGEE in the germline V gene. Trimming took 1 base from V and 2 from J; bases not matched to a gene: 3. CDR3 size: 15 residues. CDR3 in amino acids: CASSLYGGDTDTQYF. The DNA for the CDR3 is TGTGCCAGCAGCTTGTACGGGGGGGACACAGATACGCAGTATTTT.

J is TRBJ2-1 and V is TRBV3-1 (or the pseudogene TRBV3-2); 13 bases align to TRBD2. V was pared by 8 bases and J by 7 bases, with 5 bases of the junction left unmatched. The CDR3 consists of 14 residues. CDR1 is LGHDT, CDR2 YNNKEL, per germline (reference sequence). CDR3 DNA: TGTGCCAGCGGGAGGACTAGCGGGGGTAATGAGCAGTTCTTC. Translating gives CASGRTSGGNEQFF.

The rearrangement uses TRBV19 and TRBJ1-1; D might be TRBD1 (6 bases). The germline V and J ends were trimmed by 5 bases and 6 bases, with 13 bases remaining between them. This CDR3 has 13 amino acids. The germline CDR1 and CDR2 sequences are LNHDA and SQIVND (reference sequence). The CDR3, as DNA: TGTGCCAGTAGTGTGATACAGGGTGCTGAAGCTTTCTTT. Its protein is CASSVIQGAEAFF.

This clone showed up many times. V is TRBV7-8 and J is TRBJ1-2; possible D gene TRBD1, 6 bases. Germline V gene sequence: CDR1 SGHVS, CDR2 FQNEAQ. The CDR3 consists of 15 residues. The V end lost 3 bases, the J end lost 8 bases, and 19 bases lay between the germline ends. Here the CDR3 reads CASSLRADRLQGYTF. In nucleotides, the CDR3 is TGTGCCAGCAGCTTGAGAGCCGACAGGCTTCAGGGCTACACCTTC.

J is TRBJ1-1 and V is TRBV19; 7 nucleotides line up with TRBD1. This CDR3 comprises 15 residues. The trim removed 1 base at V and 2 bases at J, leaving 4 bases unmatched. CDR1 and CDR2 (germline): LNHDA, SQIVND (reference sequence). In DNA form, the CDR3 reads TGTGCCAGTAGTATAGGTACAGGGGCAAACACTGAAGCTTTCTTT. As protein: CASSIGTGANTEAFF.

This clone was seen only a few times. The chain is built from TRBV21-1 and TRBJ1-1. TRBV21-1 is given as a pseudogene. The CDR3 extends over 11 amino acids. CDR3 in DNA: TGTGCCAGCAGCCCCCTAGCCGAAGCTTTCTTT. Residues: CASSPLAEAFF.

The chain uses TRBV25-1 and TRBJ1-2, with 8 bases that match TRBD1. The CDR3 runs 15 residues. Losses at the gene ends were 2 bases for V and 3 bases for J; bases not matched to a gene: 5. From germline, CDR1 is MGHDK and CDR2 SYGVNS. CDR3 DNA: TGTGCCAGCAGTGAAGGAACAGGGGGGGACTATGGCTACACCTTC. This sequence encodes CASSEGTGGDYGYTF.

Ten or more counts support this clone. The chain combines TRBV11-2 with TRBJ1-1; TRBD1 is a possible D gene (5 bases). The CDR3 spans 15 residues. CDR1 and CDR2 (germline): SGHAT, FQNNGV. V lost 0 bases and J 10 bases, leaving 18 bases between the germline ends. The CDR3 loop is CASSLDQGSTLVAFF. The CDR3 nucleotides are TGTGCCAGCAGCTTAGACCAGGGTTCGACTCTCGTAGCTTTCTTT.

The chain employs TRBV12-5 and TRBJ1-2, with unresolved D. This CDR3 is 13 amino acids long. The V end was cut by 0 bases, the J end by 4 bases, with 6 bases between. Germline CDR1 LGHNT, CDR2 FRNRAP. In DNA form, the CDR3 reads TGTGCTAGTGGTTTGGTCGACATCTATGGCTACACCTTC. The encoded protein is CASGLVDIYGYTF. Using reference TRBV12-5 and TRBJ1-2 for the parts outside the CDR3, the full variable domain is DARVTQTPRHKVTEMGQEVTMRCQPILGHNTVFWYRQTMMQGLELLAYFRNRAPLDDSGMPKDRFSAEMPDATLATLKIQPSEPRDSAVYFCASGLVDIYGYTFGSGTRLTVV.

The chain carries TRBV7-2 and TRBJ1-4; 7 nucleotides align to TRBD1. This CDR3 region has 13 residues. Losses at the gene ends were 6 bases for V and 5 bases for J; bases not matched to a gene: 3. Looked up from germline, CDR1 is SGHTA and CDR2 is FQGNSA. The DNA of the CDR3 is TGTGCCAGCAGAATGGACAGGAATGAAAAACTGTTTTTT. Its translation is CASRMDRNEKLFF.

The DNA of the CDR3 is TGTGCCAGCAGGGCGACAGGGGGCAAGAACAATGAGCAGTTCTTC. As protein: CASRATGGKNNEQFF. The chain carries TRBV27 and TRBJ2-1, with 10 bases lining up with TRBD1. With V trimmed by 6 bases and J by 5 bases, 7 bases remained unmatched. Germline V gene sequence: CDR1 MNHEY, CDR2 SMNVEV (reference sequence). The length of the CDR3 is 15 residues.

This clone was counted only a few times. The V gene is TRBV7-8, the J gene TRBJ2-2; D is perhaps TRBD1 (6 bases). CDR3 length: 16 amino acids. CDR1 SGHVS and CDR2 FQNEAQ come from the germline V gene. V lost 5 bases and J 4 bases, leaving 17 bases between the germline ends. The CDR3 DNA follows: TGTGCCAGCAGCCCATGGACAGTCCGGTCCACCGGGGAGCTGTTTTTT. This encodes CASSPWTVRSTGELFF.

CDR3 sequence: CASSERQTGGGGYTF. DNA of the CDR3: TGTGCCAGCAGTGAGAGGCAAACAGGGGGAGGAGGCTACACCTTC. This chain joins TRBV6-1 and TRBJ1-2; 8 positions match TRBD1. The CDR3 loop spans 15 amino acids. The V and J ends lost 3 bases and 8 bases, in that order; junction bases with no gene match: 11. The germline CDR1 and CDR2 sequences are MNHNS and SASEGT.

This clone came up a few times. The V gene is TRBV20-1, the J gene TRBJ1-2, with 7 positions matching TRBD1. Germline values: CDR1 DFQATT, CDR2 SNEGSKA (reference sequence). V dropped 3 bases and J dropped 2; count of bases not matched to a gene: 9. The CDR3 totals 15 residues. The DNA for the CDR3 is TGCAGTGCTAGTGTTCGACAGGGAATAAACTATGGCTACACCTTC. This sequence encodes CSASVRQGINYGYTF.